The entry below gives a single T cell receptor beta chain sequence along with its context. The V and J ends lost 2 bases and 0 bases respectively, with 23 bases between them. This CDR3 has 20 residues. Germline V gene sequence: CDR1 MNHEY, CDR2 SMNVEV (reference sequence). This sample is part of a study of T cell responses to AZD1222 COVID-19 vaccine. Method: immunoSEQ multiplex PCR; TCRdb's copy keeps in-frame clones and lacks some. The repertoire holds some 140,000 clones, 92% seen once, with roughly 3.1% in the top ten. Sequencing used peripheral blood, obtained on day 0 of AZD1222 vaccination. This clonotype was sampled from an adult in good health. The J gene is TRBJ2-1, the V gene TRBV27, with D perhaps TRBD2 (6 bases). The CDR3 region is CASSLGGATLSGNSYNEQFF. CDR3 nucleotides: TGTGCCAGCAGTTTAGGTGGCGCAACCCTTAGCGGAAACTCCTACAATGAGCAGTTCTTC.